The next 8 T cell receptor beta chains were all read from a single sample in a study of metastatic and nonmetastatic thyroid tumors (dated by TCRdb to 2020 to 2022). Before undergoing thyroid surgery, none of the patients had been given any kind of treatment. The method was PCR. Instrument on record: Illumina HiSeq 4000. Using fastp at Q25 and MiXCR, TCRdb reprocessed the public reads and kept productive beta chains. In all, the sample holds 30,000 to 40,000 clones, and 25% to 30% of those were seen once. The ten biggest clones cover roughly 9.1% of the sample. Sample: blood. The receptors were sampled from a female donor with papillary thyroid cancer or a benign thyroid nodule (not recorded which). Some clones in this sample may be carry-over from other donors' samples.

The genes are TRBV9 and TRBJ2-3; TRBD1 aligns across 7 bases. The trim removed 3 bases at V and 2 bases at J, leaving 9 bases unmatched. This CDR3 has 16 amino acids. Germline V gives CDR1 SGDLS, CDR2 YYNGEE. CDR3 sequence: CASSAGGGGLTDTQYF. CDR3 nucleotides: TGTGCCAGCAGCGCAGGGGGTGGGGGTCTCACAGATACGCAGTATTTT.

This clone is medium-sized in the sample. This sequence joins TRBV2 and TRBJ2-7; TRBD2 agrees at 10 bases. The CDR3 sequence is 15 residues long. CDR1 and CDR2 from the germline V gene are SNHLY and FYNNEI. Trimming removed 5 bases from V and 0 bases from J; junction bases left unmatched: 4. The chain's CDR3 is CASSSSSGSSYEQYF. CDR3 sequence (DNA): TGTGCCAGCAGTTCCTCTAGCGGGAGCTCCTACGAGCAGTACTTC.

The CDR3 bases are TGTGCCAGCAGGGAAAGCGGGGGTCCCCGGGGCGTGGAGCTGTTTTTT. Encoded protein: CASRESGGPRGVELFF. The J gene is TRBJ2-2, the V gene TRBV28, with 8 bases matching TRBD2. CDR3 length: 16 residues. Germline CDR1 MDHEN, CDR2 SYDVKM. V lost 6 bases to trimming and J lost 10 bases; unmatched junction nucleotides: 16. The full variable domain, in which reference TRBV28 and TRBJ2-2 provide the parts outside the CDR3, is DVKVTQSSRYLVKRTGEKVFLECVQDMDHENMFWYRQDPGLGLRLIYFSYDVKMKEKGDIPEGYSVSREKKERFSLILESASTNQTSMYLCASRESGGPRGVELFFGEGSRLTVL.

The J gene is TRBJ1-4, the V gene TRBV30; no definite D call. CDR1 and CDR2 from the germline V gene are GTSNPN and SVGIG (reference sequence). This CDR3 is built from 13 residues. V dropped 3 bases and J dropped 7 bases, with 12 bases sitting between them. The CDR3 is CAWSPGRREKLFF. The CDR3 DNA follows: TGTGCCTGGAGCCCGGGAAGGCGTGAAAAACTGTTTTTT.

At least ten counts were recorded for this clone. The CDR3 DNA reads as TGTGCCAGCAGCGCCACACAGGGGGCTGGGGCCAACGTCCTGACTTTC. Protein sequence: CASSATQGAGANVLTF. The genes are TRBV9 and TRBJ2-6, with 8 bases matching TRBD1. J gave up 2 bases and V 3 bases, and 4 bases lay outside the gene matches. CDR1 is SGDLS, CDR2 YYNGEE, per germline. The CDR3 covers 16 residues.

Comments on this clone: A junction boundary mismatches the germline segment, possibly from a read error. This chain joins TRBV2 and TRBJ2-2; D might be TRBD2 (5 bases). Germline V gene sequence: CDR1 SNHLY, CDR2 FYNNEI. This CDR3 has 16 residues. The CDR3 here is CASSVVKVAKTGELFF. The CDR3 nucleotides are TGTGCCAGCAGTGTCGTTAAGGTAGCGAAAACCGGGGAGCTGTTTTTT.

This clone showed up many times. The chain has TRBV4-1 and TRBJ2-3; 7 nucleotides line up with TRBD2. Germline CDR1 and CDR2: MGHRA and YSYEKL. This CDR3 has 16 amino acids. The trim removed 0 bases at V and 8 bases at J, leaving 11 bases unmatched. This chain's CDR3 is CASSQESSGIPSTQYF. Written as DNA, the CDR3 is TGCGCCAGCAGCCAAGAGTCCAGCGGGATTCCATCTACGCAGTATTTT.

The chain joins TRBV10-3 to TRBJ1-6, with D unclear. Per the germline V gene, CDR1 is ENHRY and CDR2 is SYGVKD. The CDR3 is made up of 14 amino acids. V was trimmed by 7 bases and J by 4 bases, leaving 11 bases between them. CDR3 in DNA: TGTGCCATCAAAACGGACGGATATAATTCACCCCTCCACTTT. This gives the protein CAIKTDGYNSPLHF.